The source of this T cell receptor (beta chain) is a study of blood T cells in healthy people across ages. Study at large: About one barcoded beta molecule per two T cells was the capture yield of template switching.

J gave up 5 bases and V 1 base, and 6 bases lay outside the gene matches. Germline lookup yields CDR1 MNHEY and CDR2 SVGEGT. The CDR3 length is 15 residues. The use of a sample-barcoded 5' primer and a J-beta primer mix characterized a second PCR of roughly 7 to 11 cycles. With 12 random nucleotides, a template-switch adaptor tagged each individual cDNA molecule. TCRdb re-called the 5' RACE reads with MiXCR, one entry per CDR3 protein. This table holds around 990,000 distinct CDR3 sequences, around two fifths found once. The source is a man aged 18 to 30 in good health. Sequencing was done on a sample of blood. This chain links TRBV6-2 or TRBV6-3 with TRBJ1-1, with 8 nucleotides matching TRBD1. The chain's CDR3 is CASSYFGTGLTEAFF. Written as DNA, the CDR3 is TGTGCCAGCAGTTACTTTGGGACAGGATTAACTGAAGCTTTCTTT.